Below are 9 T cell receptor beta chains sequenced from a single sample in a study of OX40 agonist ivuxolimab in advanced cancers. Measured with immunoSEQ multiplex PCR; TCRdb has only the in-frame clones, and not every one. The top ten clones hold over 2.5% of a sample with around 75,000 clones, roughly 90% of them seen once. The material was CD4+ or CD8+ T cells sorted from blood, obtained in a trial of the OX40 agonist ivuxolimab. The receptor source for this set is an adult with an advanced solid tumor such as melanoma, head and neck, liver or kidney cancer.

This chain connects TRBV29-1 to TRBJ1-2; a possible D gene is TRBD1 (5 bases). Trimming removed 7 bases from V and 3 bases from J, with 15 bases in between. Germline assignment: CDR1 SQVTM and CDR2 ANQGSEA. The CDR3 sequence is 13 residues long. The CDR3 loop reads CSGYSGTHYGYTF. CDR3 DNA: TGCAGCGGCTACTCCGGGACCCACTATGGCTACACCTTC.

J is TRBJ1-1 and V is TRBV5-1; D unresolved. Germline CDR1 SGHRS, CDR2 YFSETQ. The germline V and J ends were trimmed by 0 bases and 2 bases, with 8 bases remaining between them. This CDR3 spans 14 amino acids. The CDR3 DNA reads TGCGCCAGCAGCTTGGTAATCGGTAACACTGAAGCTTTCTTT. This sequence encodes CASSLVIGNTEAFF.

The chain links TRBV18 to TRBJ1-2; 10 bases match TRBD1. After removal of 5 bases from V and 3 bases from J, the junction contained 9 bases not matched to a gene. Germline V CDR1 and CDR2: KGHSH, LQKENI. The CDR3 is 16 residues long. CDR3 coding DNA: TGTGCCAGCTCAGAGATGACAGGGGGCATCGACTATGGCTACACCTTC. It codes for CASSEMTGGIDYGYTF.

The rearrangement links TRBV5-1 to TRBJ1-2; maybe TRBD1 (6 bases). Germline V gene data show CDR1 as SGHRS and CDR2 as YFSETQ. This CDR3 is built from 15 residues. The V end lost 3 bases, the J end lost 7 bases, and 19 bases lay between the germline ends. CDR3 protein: CASSYGTPQTSGYTF. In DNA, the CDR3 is TGCGCCAGCAGCTACGGGACACCACAGACCAGTGGCTACACCTTC.

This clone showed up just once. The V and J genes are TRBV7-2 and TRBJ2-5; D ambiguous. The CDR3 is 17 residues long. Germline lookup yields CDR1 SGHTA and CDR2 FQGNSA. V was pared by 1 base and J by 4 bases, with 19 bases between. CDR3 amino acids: CASSLVSTNAVGETQYF. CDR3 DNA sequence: TGTGCCAGCAGCTTAGTTTCGACAAACGCGGTCGGAGAGACCCAGTACTTC.

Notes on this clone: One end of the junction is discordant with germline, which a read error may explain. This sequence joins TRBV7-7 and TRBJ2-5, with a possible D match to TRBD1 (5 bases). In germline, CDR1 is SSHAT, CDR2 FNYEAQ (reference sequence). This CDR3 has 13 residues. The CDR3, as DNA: TGTGCTAGCAGTCGTGACAGAGAAGAGACCCAGTACTTC. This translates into CASSRDREETQYF.

The CDR3 loop reads CAWRMDANEKLFF. In nucleotides, the CDR3 is TGTGCCTGGAGGATGGACGCGAACGAAAAACTGTTTTTT. The chain carries TRBV30 and TRBJ1-4; no definite D call. Germline CDR1 reads GTSNPN; CDR2 reads SVGIG (reference sequence). Trimming pared 3 bases from V and 8 bases from J, leaving 13 bases between. This CDR3 spans 13 amino acids.

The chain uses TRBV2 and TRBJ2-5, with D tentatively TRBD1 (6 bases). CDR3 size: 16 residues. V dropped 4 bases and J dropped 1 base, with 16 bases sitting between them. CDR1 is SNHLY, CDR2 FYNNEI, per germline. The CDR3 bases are TGTGCCAGCAGTGCCCAGGGATTAGGGGGCCAAGAGACCCAGTACTTC. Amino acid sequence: CASSAQGLGGQETQYF.

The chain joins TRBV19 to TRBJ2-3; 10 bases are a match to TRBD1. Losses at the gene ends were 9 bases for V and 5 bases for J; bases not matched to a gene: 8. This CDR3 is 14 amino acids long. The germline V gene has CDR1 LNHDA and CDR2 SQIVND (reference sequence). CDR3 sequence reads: CASLDRGQRDTQYF. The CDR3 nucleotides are TGTGCCAGCCTTGACAGGGGGCAGAGAGATACGCAGTATTTT.